Listed here are 5 T cell receptor beta chains from one sample, sequenced in a study of identical twins. TCRdb independently ran MiXCR on the 5' RACE reads; one entry per CDR3 protein. The sample includes 280,000 or so distinct CDR3 sequences, under 9.5% of them seen just once. The same data also contributed to another study, on yellow fever vaccine responses in identical twins.

Sequenced material: memory (CD45RO+) T cells sorted from blood. The receptors were gathered from a young woman in good health.

This chain uses TRBV6-1 with TRBJ2-7, with TRBD1 identical over 8 bases. The CDR3 length is 15 residues. Germline lookup yields CDR1 MNHNS and CDR2 SASEGT. The ends lost 3 bases at V and 1 base at J; junction bases unmatched: 5. CDR3 protein: CASSEGTGLSYEQYF. The CDR3 DNA follows: TGTGCCAGCAGTGAGGGGACAGGCCTGTCCTACGAGCAGTACTTC.

This chain connects TRBV25-1 to TRBJ1-4; perhaps TRBD1 as D (5 bases). V dropped 3 bases and J dropped 2 bases, with 13 bases sitting between them. This CDR3 has 16 amino acids. Germline values: CDR1 MGHDK, CDR2 SYGVNS. The CDR3 reads CASSDALRGTNEKLFF. The CDR3 DNA sequence: TGTGCCAGCAGTGATGCTCTGAGGGGTACTAATGAAAAACTGTTTTTT.

V and J are TRBV11-2 and TRBJ2-1, with D unresolved. Germline CDR1 reads SGHAT; CDR2 reads FQNNGV. This CDR3 spans 14 amino acids. Trimming shortened V by 0 bases and J by 8 bases, and 11 bases separated the two germline ends. The CDR3 DNA is TGTGCCAGCAGCTTAGACCTTAGGTCTTATGAGCAGTTCTTC. It yields the protein CASSLDLRSYEQFF.

This rearrangement joins TRBV20-1 to TRBJ2-5; 10 bases fit TRBD2. J gave up 5 bases and V 5 bases, and 8 bases lay outside the gene matches. This CDR3 comprises 14 residues. Germline CDR1 reads DFQATT; CDR2 reads SNEGSKA (reference sequence). The DNA of the CDR3 is TGCAGTGCTTCGGCTAGCGGGAGTCGGGAGACCCAGTACTTC. It specifies CSASASGSRETQYF.

V usage is TRBV5-5 and J usage is TRBJ2-7, with 10 nucleotides matching TRBD2. The trim removed 4 bases at V and 0 bases at J, leaving 7 bases unmatched. In germline, CDR1 is SGHKS, CDR2 YYEKEE (reference sequence). The CDR3 is 16 amino acids. CDR3 in DNA: TGTGCCAGCAGCCGAGAACTAGCGGGATCCTCCTACGAGCAGTACTTC. This sequence encodes CASSRELAGSSYEQYF.